Listed below are T cell receptor beta chains from one sample, sequenced in a study of shared clonotypes between healthy human individuals. Data came from immunoSEQ multiplex PCR; TCRdb stores just in-frame clones and leaves some out. The sample lists a few million clones; 85% to 95% were seen once. The sequencing input was naive CD4+ T cells from PBMCs. The source of these receptors is a young man in good health. Some clones in this sample may be carry-over from other donors' samples. The CDR3 runs from the conserved cysteine through the conserved F or W. A D gene is named only where the DNA matches it firmly. The listing skips clone size in some rows; elsewhere it reads once, few, many or a size class.

size: .
D: TRBD1
V: TRBV29-1
J: TRBJ2-5
DNA: TGCAGCGTTGCCGGGACAGCGGAGACCCAGTACTTC
CDR3: CSVAGTAETQYF

size: few
D: TRBD1
V: TRBV27
J: TRBJ1-5
DNA: TGTGCCAGCAGTACCGACAGGGGATGGCCCCAGCATTTT
CDR3: CASSTDRGWPQHF

size: .
D: .
V: TRBV19
J: TRBJ1-1
DNA: TGTGCCAGTAGTACTCCCGGGGCCCTGGGGCAAGGCACTGAAGCTTTCTTT
CDR3: CASSTPGALGQGTEAFF

size: .
D: .
V: TRBV5-1
J: TRBJ2-6
DNA: TGCGCCAGCAGCCCCGACTGGGTAAGGGCCAACGTCCTGACTTTC
CDR3: CASSPDWVRANVLTF

size: .
D: .
V: TRBV18
J: TRBJ2-2
DNA: TGTGCCAGCTCACCGCGGTTTTCTCGCGAGGGACATCCGGAGGCCGGGGAGCTGTTTTTT
CDR3: CASSPRFSREGHPEAGELFF

size: .
D: TRBD1
V: TRBV6-5
J: TRBJ1-1
DNA: TGTGCCAGCAGACAGAGGACAGGTCAGGCCGAAGCTTTCTTT
CDR3: CASRQRTGQAEAFF

size: .
D: .
V: TRBV5-4
J: TRBJ1-1
DNA: TGTGCTTTACATTTAGGAGGGGGGGGCACTGAAGCTTTCTTT
CDR3: CALHLGGGGTEAFF

size: once
D: .
V: TRBV5-1
J: TRBJ2-1
DNA: TGCGCCAGCAGCTTGGATAGCCCGGGTGAGCAGTTCTTC
CDR3: CASSLDSPGEQFF

size: .
D: TRBD1
V: TRBV7-2
J: TRBJ2-2
DNA: TGTGCCAGCAGACCAGGGGGCGCGGGCACCGGGGAGCTGTTTTTT
CDR3: CASRPGGAGTGELFF

size: .
D: .
V: TRBV7-9
J: TRBJ1-5
DNA: TGTGCCAGCAGCTTTAGCAATCAGCCCCAGCATTTT
CDR3: CASSFSNQPQHF

size: .
D: TRBD2
V: TRBV7-2
J: TRBJ2-3
DNA: TGTGCCAGCACCGAGACCGGGGGGACAGATACGCAGTATTTT
CDR3: CASTETGGTDTQYF

size: .
D: TRBD2
V: TRBV29-1
J: TRBJ2-5
DNA: TGCAGCGTTGAAGAGGGGACTAGCCTGGAGACCCAGTACTTC
CDR3: CSVEEGTSLETQYF

size: .
D: .
V: TRBV7-8
J: TRBJ2-1
DNA: TGTGCCAGCAGCTTAGTCGCCGGGATTGGCAATGAGCAGTTCTTC
CDR3: CASSLVAGIGNEQFF

size: .
D: TRBD1
V: TRBV9
J: TRBJ1-2
DNA: TGTGCCAGCAGCGTGACAGGGGGCAACTATGGCTACACCTTC
CDR3: CASSVTGGNYGYTF

size: few
D: TRBD1
V: TRBV18
J: TRBJ1-1
DNA: TGTGCCAGCTCACAATGGGACAGGGGCACTGAAGCTTTCTTT
CDR3: CASSQWDRGTEAFF

size: .
D: .
V: TRBV28
J: TRBJ2-7
DNA: TGTGCCAGCAGTTCTGGTGGGTCGAACTACGAGCAGTACTTC
CDR3: CASSSGGSNYEQYF

size: .
D: TRBD1
V: TRBV18
J: TRBJ2-3
DNA: TGTGCCAGCTCACCCAATTCCGGGACAGGGAACTTATTCACAGATACGCAGTATTTT
CDR3: CASSPNSGTGNLFTDTQYF

size: .
D: .
V: TRBV27
J: TRBJ1-5
DNA: TGTGCCAGCAGTTGGGCCTTCGCGGCGGATCAGCCCCAGCATTTT
CDR3: CASSWAFAADQPQHF

size: .
D: .
V: TRBV28
J: TRBJ2-1
DNA: TGTGCCAGCAGTTTTCATGAGCAGTTCTTC
CDR3: CASSFHEQFF

size: .
D: .
V: TRBV5-1
J: TRBJ2-5
DNA: TGCGCCAGCAGCTTGAAACAGTTACAAGAGACCCAGTACTTC
CDR3: CASSLKQLQETQYF

size: .
D: .
V: TRBV30
J: TRBJ2-5
DNA: TGTGCCTGGGCCCAGATAGGACGGTACCAAGAGACCCAGTACTTC
CDR3: CAWAQIGRYQETQYF

size: .
D: .
V: TRBV5-1
J: TRBJ2-1
DNA: TGCGCCAGCAGCTCACAGGGCAATGAGCAGTTCTTC
CDR3: CASSSQGNEQFF

size: .
D: .
V: TRBV6-6
J: TRBJ1-2
DNA: TGTGCCAGCAGCCTTCGGCCAGGGGACTATGGCTACACCTTC
CDR3: CASSLRPGDYGYTF

size: .
D: .
V: TRBV28
J: TRBJ2-7
DNA: TGTGCCATAGCGAACCCTAACGAGCAGTACTTC
CDR3: CAIANPNEQYF

size: few
D: .
V: TRBV28
J: TRBJ2-7
DNA: TGTGCCAGCGAAACAGCCGGGACGGAATCCTACGAGCAGTACTTC
CDR3: CASETAGTESYEQYF

size: .
D: .
V: TRBV5-1
J: TRBJ2-5
DNA: TGCGCCAGCAGCTTGGGACAGTCGGGGACCCAGTACTTC
CDR3: CASSLGQSGTQYF

size: .
D: .
V: TRBV10-3
J: TRBJ2-3
DNA: TGTGCCATCAGTGAGCGGAGTCCCTGGACAGATACGCAGTATTTT
CDR3: CAISERSPWTDTQYF

size: .
D: TRBD2
V: TRBV28
J: TRBJ2-7
DNA: TGTGCCAGCAGTTTGAGCGGGATTACCTACGAGCAGTACTTC
CDR3: CASSLSGITYEQYF

size: .
D: .
V: TRBV4-1
J: TRBJ1-3
DNA: TGCGCCAGCAGCCACGCTGAGCGGGGAAACACCATATATTTT
CDR3: CASSHAERGNTIYF

size: .
D: TRBD2
V: TRBV5-4
J: TRBJ2-5
DNA: TGTGCCAGCAGCTTTCTGCGGGAGGGCCTCCCTTTGGCCCAGTACTTC
CDR3: CASSFLREGLPLAQYF

size: .
D: TRBD1
V: TRBV7-9
J: TRBJ2-5
DNA: TGTGCCAGCAGCTTCGACAGGGCTCAAGAGACCCAGTACTTC
CDR3: CASSFDRAQETQYF

size: .
D: .
V: TRBV5-1
J: TRBJ2-2
DNA: TGCGCCAGCAGCTTGCGTACCCTTTACACCGGGGAGCTGTTTTTT
CDR3: CASSLRTLYTGELFF

size: .
D: .
V: TRBV5-1
J: TRBJ2-7
DNA: TGCGCCAGCAGCTGGGGGACGGGGGAATCCTACGAGCAGTACTTC
CDR3: CASSWGTGESYEQYF

size: once
D: TRBD2
V: TRBV25-1
J: TRBJ2-5
DNA: TGTGCCAGCAGTATGGGGGTGGCTAGCGGACAAGAGACCCAGTACTTC
CDR3: CASSMGVASGQETQYF

size: .
D: .
V: TRBV4-2
J: TRBJ2-7
DNA: TGTGCCAGCAGCTACGACAAGATCTACGAGCAGTACTTC
CDR3: CASSYDKIYEQYF

size: once
D: .
V: TRBV6-1
J: TRBJ2-3
DNA: TGTGCCAGCAGTGAAGAGTTCCCAGATACGCAGTATTTT
CDR3: CASSEEFPDTQYF

size: .
D: .
V: TRBV5-1
J: TRBJ2-3
DNA: TGCGCCAGCAGCTTGAGGGGGAGCACAGATACGCAGTATTTT
CDR3: CASSLRGSTDTQYF

size: .
D: .
V: TRBV6-6
J: TRBJ2-3
DNA: TGTGCCAGCAGAACTGGAGCGGGCACAGATACGCAGTATTTT
CDR3: CASRTGAGTDTQYF

size: .
D: .
V: TRBV19
J: TRBJ1-2
DNA: TGTGCCAGTACCCCCCGAGGCTTCTGGGGCTACACCTTC
CDR3: CASTPRGFWGYTF

size: .
D: TRBD1
V: TRBV29-1
J: TRBJ2-5
DNA: TGCAGCGCAGAAAGACAGGGACAAGAGACCCAGTACTTC
CDR3: CSAERQGQETQYF

size: once
D: .
V: TRBV11-1
J: TRBJ2-5
DNA: TGTGCCAGCAGCCCTAACCTTTTGACTGCGGCCCAGTACTTC
CDR3: CASSPNLLTAAQYF

size: .
D: TRBD1
V: TRBV7-9
J: TRBJ1-4
DNA: TGTGCCAGCAGTCAGACAGGGGATAATGAAAAACTGTTTTTT
CDR3: CASSQTGDNEKLFF

size: .
D: .
V: TRBV30
J: TRBJ2-5
DNA: TGTGCCTGGAGGCGAGGACTTGGGGCCCAAGAGACCCAGTACTTC
CDR3: CAWRRGLGAQETQYF

size: .
D: .
V: TRBV18
J: TRBJ1-5
DNA: TGTGCCAGCTCACCCTCGGACAGCAATCAGCCCCAGCATTTT
CDR3: CASSPSDSNQPQHF

size: .
D: .
V: TRBV6-6
J: TRBJ2-5
DNA: TGTGCCAGCAGTTACTTTTCGAGGGTGGAGGAGACCCAGTACTTC
CDR3: CASSYFSRVEETQYF

size: .
D: .
V: TRBV6-1
J: TRBJ2-3
DNA: TGTGCCAGCAGAACCGGGACCGACACAGATACGCAGTATTTT
CDR3: CASRTGTDTDTQYF

size: .
D: TRBD2
V: TRBV19
J: TRBJ2-7
DNA: TGTGCCAGTAGTACCCTAGCGGGAGGAAACTACGAGCAGTACTTC
CDR3: CASSTLAGGNYEQYF

size: .
D: TRBD1
V: TRBV19
J: TRBJ2-3
DNA: TGTGCCAGTAGTAGGGGACAGCTTCTTACAGATACGCAGTATTTT
CDR3: CASSRGQLLTDTQYF

size: .
D: .
V: TRBV15
J: TRBJ2-2
DNA: TGTGCCACCAGCGGAGTACAACCGCCGAACACCGGGGAGCTGTTTTTT
CDR3: CATSGVQPPNTGELFF

size: .
D: .
V: TRBV14
J: TRBJ1-2
DNA: TGTGCCAGCAGCCAATCAGAGAACTATGGCTACACCTTC
CDR3: CASSQSENYGYTF

size: .
D: .
V: TRBV5-1
J: TRBJ2-2
DNA: TGCGCCAGCAGCTTTGCCGGGACGTCGAACACCGGGGAGCTGTTTTTT
CDR3: CASSFAGTSNTGELFF

size: .
D: .
V: TRBV11-3
J: TRBJ2-5
DNA: TGTGCCAGCAGCCGGGGCGGGCTTGGTACAGAGACCCAGTACTTC
CDR3: CASSRGGLGTETQYF

size: .
D: .
V: TRBV4-1
J: TRBJ1-4
DNA: TGCGCCAGCAGCCAAGCTCACGGGAATCTCCTTAATGAAAAACTGTTTTTT
CDR3: CASSQAHGNLLNEKLFF

size: .
D: .
V: TRBV27
J: TRBJ2-3
DNA: TGTGCCAGCAGTTGGGGCTGGTCCGGGGGTGCAGATACGCAGTATTTT
CDR3: CASSWGWSGGADTQYF